These T cell receptor beta chains were read from a single sample in a study of tumor-infiltrating lymphocytes in localized non-small cell lung cancer. Here immunoSEQ multiplex PCR was the method, and the copy in TCRdb shows in-frame clones only, minus some. The table records under 10,000 clones, 70% to 80% of them present only once. Sequenced material: uninvolved lung tissue not adjacent to the tumor. All receptors derive from a human donor with non-small cell lung cancer. Each CDR3 is given with its conserved first and last residue. A D gene is named only where the DNA matches it firmly. The size field is filled for only some rows; it gives once, few, many or a size class.

clone_size j_call d_call v_call cdr3_nt cdr3_aa
- TRBJ1-2 TRBD1 TRBV30 TGTGCCTGGAGTGTACTGGTCGGGACAGGAGCAGATGGCTACACCTTC CAWSVLVGTGADGYTF
- TRBJ2-2 TRBD1 TRBV10-3 TGTGCCACCCGGGGGCAGACAGGGGGGCCCGGGGAGCTGTTTTTT CATRGQTGGPGELFF
- TRBJ2-5 - TRBV27 TGTGCCAGCAGTCCAAGGTACCAAGAGACCCAGTACTTC CASSPRYQETQYF
- TRBJ1-4 - TRBV7-9 TGTGGCGTAGGGACACTTGAAAAACTGTTTTTT CGVGTLEKLFF
- TRBJ2-5 TRBD2 TRBV18 TGTGCCAGCTCCCGGACTAGCGGACAAGAGACCCAGTACTTC CASSRTSGQETQYF
- TRBJ1-2 - TRBV21-1 TGTGCCAGCAGTTTTACAGGGAGGGCTAACTATGGCTACACCTTC CASSFTGRANYGYTF
medium-sized TRBJ2-1 - TRBV7-3 TGTGCCAGCAGCGCAAGGGCAGGCGCCACCTTAAATGAGCAGTTCTTC CASSARAGATLNEQFF
few TRBJ2-4 - TRBV19 TGTGCCAGTAGTATTAGTACAGCTCAGGACATTCAGTACTTC CASSISTAQDIQYF
- TRBJ2-5 - TRBV5-1 TGCGCCAGCAGCCCGATGGGAAGGGGGGCTGGAGAGACCCAGTACTTC CASSPMGRGAGETQYF
- TRBJ2-3 - TRBV7-3 TGTGCCAGCAGCTTAAGGGGGGGGCCGACAGATACGCAGTATTTT CASSLRGGPTDTQYF
- TRBJ1-2 - TRBV19 TGTGCCAGTAGTAGACCGGGGGACTATGGCTACACCTTC CASSRPGDYGYTF
- TRBJ2-1 TRBD2 TRBV11-2 TGTGCCAGCAGCACCGCCAGGGGGGGGACTAGCGAGGACAATGAGCAGTTCTTC CASSTARGGTSEDNEQFF
- TRBJ1-1 TRBD1 TRBV10-3 TGTGCCATCAGGCCGACAGGGGACACTGAAGCTTTCTTT CAIRPTGDTEAFF
- TRBJ1-2 TRBD1 TRBV6-6 TGTGCCAGCAGTTACCTGGGACAGGGGGTTGGGGGCTACACCTTC CASSYLGQGVGGYTF
- TRBJ1-4 - TRBV4-1 TGCGCCAGCAGCCAAGGAGGACGGGCAGTAAATGAAAAACTGTTTTTT CASSQGGRAVNEKLFF
- TRBJ1-2 - TRBV30 TGTGCCTGGAGCGCCACGGGGCAAAGTGGCTACACCTTC CAWSATGQSGYTF
- TRBJ2-1 TRBD2 TRBV5-1 TGCGCCAGCAGCTTGGGGGCCTCGGGACTAGCGGGGGTGGATGAGCAGTTCTTC CASSLGASGLAGVDEQFF
- TRBJ1-1 - TRBV29-1 TGCAGCGTTGACGGGAACACTGAAGCTTTCTTT CSVDGNTEAFF
medium-sized TRBJ2-7 - TRBV19 TGTGCCAGTAGTATAGAAGTGGCGACAGTGGGCTACGAGCAGTACTTC CASSIEVATVGYEQYF
- TRBJ2-7 - TRBV5-4 TGTGCCAGCAGCTTGGAGGCGCGTTCCTACGAGCAGTACTTC CASSLEARSYEQYF
- TRBJ1-5 - TRBV6-1 TGTGCCATCTCGGGGGTGAATTTCGATCAGCCCCAGCATTTT CAISGVNFDQPQHF
- TRBJ1-2 TRBD1 TRBV7-9 TGTGCCAGCAGCAAGGGACAGGGGTATGGCTACACCTTC CASSKGQGYGYTF
- TRBJ1-2 - TRBV6-1 TGTGCCAGCAGTGAAGGAAGGGTGGCGGACTATGGCTACACCTTC CASSEGRVADYGYTF
few TRBJ1-2 - TRBV7-2 TGTGCCAGCAGCTTAGACATCGGGGGCTACACCTTC CASSLDIGGYTF
- TRBJ1-2 - TRBV2 TGTGCCAGCAGTGAACGGGGTCTCGGCTACACCTTC CASSERGLGYTF
- TRBJ2-5 - TRBV7-9 TGTGCCAGCAGCCGCGGCTCCGGGACTGGAAAGGGAGAGACCCAGTACTTC CASSRGSGTGKGETQYF
- TRBJ2-7 TRBD1 TRBV5-6 TGTGCCAGCAGCGTTGGACAGGGGGCCTACGAGCAGTACTTC CASSVGQGAYEQYF
medium-sized TRBJ1-1 - TRBV4-2 TGTGCCAGCAGCCTCATACGGAACACTGAAGCTTTCTTT CASSLIRNTEAFF
- TRBJ1-1 TRBD1 TRBV20-1 TGCAGTGCTAGACGGGGACAGCAAGCTTTCTTT CSARRGQQAFF
- TRBJ1-2 - TRBV30 TGTGCCTGGAGCGCCCGGGACTATGGCTACACCTTC CAWSARDYGYTF
few TRBJ2-7 - TRBV7-6 TGTGCCAGCAGCTTAGGGGCTTCCTACGAGCAGTACTTC CASSLGASYEQYF
- TRBJ1-2 - TRBV13 TGTGCCAGCAGCTCCCGCCAGGATGGCTACACCTTC CASSSRQDGYTF
few TRBJ1-1 - TRBV7-2 TGTGCCAGCAGCCGACAGGTGAACACTGAAGCTTTCTTT CASSRQVNTEAFF
- TRBJ1-1 - TRBV27 TGTGCCAGCAGTTTATCGCGGACATATGAAGCTTTCTTT CASSLSRTYEAFF
- TRBJ2-7 TRBD1 TRBV2 TGTGCCAGCCCAAGGGGGACAGGGGGCTCCTACGAGCAGTACTTC CASPRGTGGSYEQYF
- TRBJ1-1 - TRBV11-3 TGTGCCAGCAGAAGGACAGAGAACACTGAAGCTTTCTTT CASRRTENTEAFF
medium-sized TRBJ1-1 - TRBV29-1 TGCAGCGTTGACAGGAAGAACACTGAAGCTTTCTTT CSVDRKNTEAFF
- TRBJ2-7 TRBD1 TRBV19 TGTGCCAGTAGTAGGGACAGGGGAATGTACTTC CASSRDRGMYF
once TRBJ1-3 - TRBV5-1 TGCGCCAGCAGCTTGGTTAACGCAGACTCTGGAAACACCATATATTTT CASSLVNADSGNTIYF
- TRBJ1-2 - TRBV5-1 TGCGCCAGCAGCCCAACGGGCTCTACGTATGGCTACACCTTC CASSPTGSTYGYTF
- TRBJ1-3 - TRBV6-5 TGTGCCAGCAGTCTTACTCACTCTGGAAACACCATATATTTT CASSLTHSGNTIYF
- TRBJ2-5 - TRBV19 TGTGCCAGTAGTCCCCTTGGGCAGGGAGGTGAGACCCAGTACTTC CASSPLGQGGETQYF